This TCR beta chain stems from a study of cytomegalovirus exposure and HLA in healthy donors. Regarding the study as a whole: Associated with cytomegalovirus, according to the listing, were around 170 TCR beta chains. In vitro confirmation showed three CMV-associated chains to be CMV antigen specific. Subsequent analysis of the roughly 120 validation repertoires found a tendency for first-cohort TCR clusters to co-occur.

Of note for this clone: Antigen: not known.

Germline CDR1 is SEHNR and CDR2 is FQNEAQ (reference sequence). The CDR3 is made up of 13 amino acids. Trimming left V 11 bases short and J 5 bases short, with 16 bases between. Clones were sequenced by immunoSEQ multiplex PCR, and TCRdb holds only the in-frame ones, with some missing. Of 200,000 to 250,000 clones in the sample, under 95% were seen once. The receptor's source is a woman under 30 in good health and CMV-seronegative. Material: PBMCs. This chain connects TRBV7-9 to TRBJ2-1; weak D call: TRBD2 (6 bases). The CDR3 bases are TGTGCCTCCCACCGGAGGGCCGACAATGAGCAGTTCTTC. Protein: CASHRRADNEQFF.